The clone carrying this T cell receptor (beta chain) was detected only once. This entry is derived from a study of T cell changes during pregnancy in multiple sclerosis. V dropped 3 bases and J dropped 5; count of bases not matched to a gene: 5. Germline loops: CDR1 MDHEN, CDR2 SYDVKM. This CDR3 is 14 amino acids long. Clones were read by immunoSEQ multiplex PCR, and TCRdb kept only the in-frame ones, dropping some. The table includes some 70,000 clones, 90% to 95% detected once. Material: peripheral blood, obtained in the second trimester of pregnancy. This TCR came from a female donor in good health, enrolled as a control in a pregnancy study. This chain uses TRBV28 with TRBJ2-5, with 8 bases lining up with TRBD1. CDR3 in DNA: TGTGCCAGCAGTTTCCAGGGGGCAGGGGAGACCCAGTACTTC. Amino acid sequence: CASSFQGAGETQYF. The full variable domain, in which reference TRBV28 and TRBJ2-5 provide the parts outside the CDR3, is DVKVTQSSRYLVKRTGEKVFLECVQDMDHENMFWYRQDPGLGLRLIYFSYDVKMKEKGDIPEGYSVSREKKERFSLILESASTNQTSMYLCASSFQGAGETQYFGPGTRLLVL.